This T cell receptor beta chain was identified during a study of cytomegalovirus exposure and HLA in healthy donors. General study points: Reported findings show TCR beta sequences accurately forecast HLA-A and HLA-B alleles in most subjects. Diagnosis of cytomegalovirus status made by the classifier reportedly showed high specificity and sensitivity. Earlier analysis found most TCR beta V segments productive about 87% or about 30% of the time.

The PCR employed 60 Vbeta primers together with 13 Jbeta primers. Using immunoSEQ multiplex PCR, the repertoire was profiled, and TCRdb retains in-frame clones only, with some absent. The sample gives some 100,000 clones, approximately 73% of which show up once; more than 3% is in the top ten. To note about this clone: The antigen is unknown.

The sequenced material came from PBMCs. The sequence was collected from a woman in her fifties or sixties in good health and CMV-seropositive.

The CDR3 DNA sequence: TGTGCCAGCAGGGTTCAGGATCTGAACACTGAAGCTTTCTTT. This gives the protein CASRVQDLNTEAFF. The chain links TRBV5-6 to TRBJ1-1; unclear D gene. Germline V gene sequence: CDR1 SGHDT, CDR2 YYEEEE. The germline V and J ends were trimmed by 5 bases and 0 bases, with 11 bases remaining between them. The CDR3 runs 14 residues. Combining the CDR3 with reference TRBV5-6 and TRBJ1-1 gives the whole variable domain DAGVTQSPTHLIKTRGQQVTLRCSPKSGHDTVSWYQQALGQGPQFIFQYYEEEERQRGNFPDRFSGHQFPNYSSELNVNALLLGDSALYLCASRVQDLNTEAFFGQGTRLTVV.